These 14 T cell receptor beta chains were sequenced from one sample in a study of vaccination and CD4 T cells after COVID-19. As for treatment: roughly nine-day PBMC culture with coronavirus spike peptide pools or control peptides (ViraFEST assay). An Oncomine TCR Beta short-read assay was used to sequence the DNA from cultured CD4+ T cells. TCRdb re-called the PCR reads with MiXCR, one entry per CDR3 protein. This table has about 16,000 distinct CDR3 sequences, 52% appearing once. What these receptors recognize is not known. The material was CD4+ T cells from blood, cultured in vitro, obtained before SARS-CoV-2 vaccination. The receptors shown here come from a human donor who had recovered from COVID-19.

This sequence joins TRBV11-3 and TRBJ1-1; no clear D. The CDR3 covers 14 residues. V was cut by 2 bases and J by 0 bases, with 7 bases left in between. Germline lookup yields CDR1 SGHNT and CDR2 YENEEA. DNA of the CDR3: TGTGCCAGCAGCTTATGGGATATGAACACTGAAGCTTTCTTT. It codes for CASSLWDMNTEAFF.

V and J are TRBV12-3 or TRBV12-4 and TRBJ2-5; perhaps D is TRBD1 or TRBD2 (5 bases each). Trimming shortened V by 5 bases and J by 3 bases, and 7 bases separated the two germline ends. This CDR3 has 12 amino acids. This CDR3 reads CASSGTKETQYF. For the CDR3, the DNA is TGTGCCAGCAGTGGGACCAAAGAGACCCAGTACTTC.

The chain combines TRBV20-1 with TRBJ2-7, with 14 bases identical to TRBD2. This CDR3 region has 13 residues. V gave up 5 bases and J gave up 4 bases; unmatched junction bases: 1. Germline V lookup: CDR1 DFQATT, CDR2 SNEGSKA (reference sequence). CDR3 sequence (DNA): TGCAGTGCTGGACTAGCGGGAGGTTACGAGCAGTACTTC. Translating it yields CSAGLAGGYEQYF.

This clonotype came up a few times. This chain uses TRBV6-5 with TRBJ1-1, with TRBD1 as a possible D gene (6 bases). Germline V gives CDR1 MNHEY, CDR2 SVGAGI. The CDR3 is made up of 15 amino acids. Trimming pared 4 bases from V and 0 bases from J, leaving 12 bases between. The CDR3 DNA follows: TGTGCCAGCAGTTCCTGGGACAACCTGAACACTGAAGCTTTCTTT. Its translation: CASSSWDNLNTEAFF.

This clonotype was counted between two and nine times. This chain links TRBV10-1 with TRBJ2-7; 7 bases agree with TRBD1. Germline CDR1 WNHNN, CDR2 SYGVQD (reference sequence). This CDR3 is built from 14 residues. The trim removed 5 bases at V and 2 bases at J, leaving 6 bases unmatched. CDR3: CASSPTGDAYEQYF. The CDR3 DNA sequence: TGCGCCAGCAGTCCCACAGGGGATGCCTACGAGCAGTACTTC.

J is TRBJ1-2 and V is TRBV6-1, with 7 nucleotides matching TRBD1. The CDR3 totals 15 residues. V trimming: 5 bases; J trimming: 6 bases; junction bases outside the gene matches: 12. Germline V lookup: CDR1 MNHNS, CDR2 SASEGT. CDR3 loop: CASSISTGARDGYTF. The CDR3 region has the DNA TGTGCCAGCAGTATATCAACAGGGGCTCGGGATGGCTACACCTTC.

The chain has TRBV12-3 or TRBV12-4 and TRBJ2-7; D not resolved. The CDR3 runs to 12 residues. Trimming removed 5 bases at V and 0 bases at J, with 5 bases between. The CDR3 nucleotides are TGTGCCAGCAGTCGCGCCTCCTACGAGCAGTACTTC. Protein product: CASSRASYEQYF.

The genes are TRBV4-3 and TRBJ2-3, with D maybe TRBD2 (5 bases). The CDR3 has 13 residues. Per germline, CDR1 LGHNA and CDR2 YSLEER. The germline V and J ends were trimmed by 0 bases and 7 bases, with 8 bases remaining between them. For the CDR3, the DNA is TGCGCCAGCAGCCAAGATCTCGGGAATACGCAGTATTTT. This codes for CASSQDLGNTQYF.

CDR3 DNA sequence: TGTGCCAGGGACAGAGCTTTAAATTTATACGAGCAGTACTTC. Protein product: CARDRALNLYEQYF. The chain employs TRBV25-1 and TRBJ2-7, with D perhaps matching TRBD1 (6 bases). The length of the CDR3 is 14 residues. The germline V and J ends were trimmed by 9 bases and 4 bases, with 19 bases remaining between them. CDR1 is MGHDK and CDR2 is SYGVNS in the germline V gene.

This clonotype was seen only a few times. In DNA form, the CDR3 reads TGTGCCAGCAGCTTAGTATTGGCGTCCGGGGACGTCGATTCACCCCTCCACTTT. Protein sequence: CASSLVLASGDVDSPLHF. The gene calls are TRBV7-2 and TRBJ1-6, with D maybe TRBD1 (5 bases). The V gene lost 1 base and the J gene lost 8 bases, with 21 bases spanning the gap. Germline V gene lookup returns CDR1 SGHTA and CDR2 FQGNSA. CDR3 length equals 18 residues.

This clonotype was found a few times. CDR3 sequence (DNA): TGTGCCACCAGCAGGGACAGGGGGCGGCTAACTGAAGCTTTCTTT. It translates to CATSRDRGRLTEAFF. The V call is TRBV15, the J call TRBJ1-1, with 11 bases that match TRBD1. The CDR3 sequence is 15 residues long. Trimming took 3 bases from V and 5 from J; bases not matched to a gene: 5. Germline CDR1 LNHNV, CDR2 YYDKDF (reference sequence).

The V call is TRBV19, the J call TRBJ2-3; tentative D call: TRBD1 (6 bases). The CDR3 contains 16 residues. Per germline, CDR1 LNHDA and CDR2 SQIVND (reference sequence). V was shortened by 4 bases and J by 5 bases, with 19 bases between the two germline ends. Here the CDR3 DNA reads TGTGCCAGTAGTACCTTATCTACAGGGTTGGGAGATACGCAGTATTTT. It translates to CASSTLSTGLGDTQYF. Supplemented by reference TRBV19 and TRBJ2-3, the full variable domain reads DGGITQSPKYLFRKEGQNVTLSCEQNLNHDAMYWYRQDPGQGLRLIYYSQIVNDFQKGDIAEGYSVSREKKESFPLTVTSAQKNPTAFYLCASSTLSTGLGDTQYFGPGTRLTVL.

The rearrangement joins TRBV20-1 to TRBJ2-7, with 9 nucleotides matching TRBD2. This CDR3 has 15 residues. CDR1 DFQATT and CDR2 SNEGSKA come from the germline V gene (reference sequence). J lost 2 bases, V lost 6 bases, and 11 bases had no gene match. This chain's CDR3 is CSAPSQLAGTYEQYF. The CDR3 DNA reads as TGCAGTGCCCCTTCCCAACTAGCGGGTACCTACGAGCAGTACTTC.

This clonotype appeared once. V gene TRBV28 combines with J gene TRBJ2-5; no clear D gene. This CDR3 has 15 amino acids. CDR1 MDHEN and CDR2 SYDVKM come from the germline V gene. V was clipped by 2 bases and J by 2 bases, with 12 bases between them. The CDR3 spells CASSLQTRQQETQYF. The CDR3, as DNA: TGTGCCAGCAGTTTACAGACCCGCCAACAAGAGACCCAGTACTTC.